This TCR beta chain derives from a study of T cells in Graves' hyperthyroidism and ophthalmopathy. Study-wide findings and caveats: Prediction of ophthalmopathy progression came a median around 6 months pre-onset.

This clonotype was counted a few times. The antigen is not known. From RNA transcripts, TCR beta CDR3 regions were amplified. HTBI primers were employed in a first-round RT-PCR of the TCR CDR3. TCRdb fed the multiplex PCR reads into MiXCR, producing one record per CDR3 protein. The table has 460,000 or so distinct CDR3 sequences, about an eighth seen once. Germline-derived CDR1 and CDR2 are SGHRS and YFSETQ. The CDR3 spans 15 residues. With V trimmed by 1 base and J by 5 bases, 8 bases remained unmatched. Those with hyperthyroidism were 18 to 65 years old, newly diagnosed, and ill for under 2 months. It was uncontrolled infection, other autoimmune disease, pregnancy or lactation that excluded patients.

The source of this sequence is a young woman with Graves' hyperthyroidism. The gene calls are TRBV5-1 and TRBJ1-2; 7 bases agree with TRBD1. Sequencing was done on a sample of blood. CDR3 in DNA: TGCGCCAGCAGCTTGCGAGACCGGGACAGATATGGCTACACCTTC. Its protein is CASSLRDRDRYGYTF.